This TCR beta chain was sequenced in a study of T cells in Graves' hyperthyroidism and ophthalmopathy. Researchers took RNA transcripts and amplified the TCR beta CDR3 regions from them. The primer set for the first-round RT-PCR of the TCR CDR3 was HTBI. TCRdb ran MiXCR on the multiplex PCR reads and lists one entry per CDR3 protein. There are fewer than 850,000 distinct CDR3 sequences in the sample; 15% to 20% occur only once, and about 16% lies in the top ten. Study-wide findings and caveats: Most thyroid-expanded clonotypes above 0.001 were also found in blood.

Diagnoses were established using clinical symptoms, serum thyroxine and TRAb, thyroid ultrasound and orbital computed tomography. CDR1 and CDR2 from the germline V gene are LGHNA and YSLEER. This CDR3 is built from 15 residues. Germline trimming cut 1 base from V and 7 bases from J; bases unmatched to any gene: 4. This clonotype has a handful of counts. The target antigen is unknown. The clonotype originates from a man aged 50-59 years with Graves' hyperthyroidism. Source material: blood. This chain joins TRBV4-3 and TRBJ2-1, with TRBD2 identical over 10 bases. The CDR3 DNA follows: TGCGCCAGCAGCCAAGGGAGCGGGAGGGGGAATGAGCAGTTCTTC. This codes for CASSQGSGRGNEQFF.